The 27 T cell receptor beta chains below all came from one sample that was sequenced in a study of regulatory T cells in long-lasting Graves disease. Building of the TCR beta libraries involved iRepertoire HTBI primers and Arm-PCR of CDR3 regions. One entry per CDR3 protein, called by TCRdb with MiXCR from the multiplex PCR reads. The sample has roughly 420,000 distinct CDR3 sequences, approximately 14% seen once. The sample's time point: newly diagnosed GD, antithyroid drugs for less than 3 months. Making the TCR library involved RNA that had been extracted from PBMCs. These data also featured in a second study, about T cells in Graves' hyperthyroidism and ophthalmopathy.

Sequences were derived from peripheral blood mononuclear cells (PBMCs), sampled at new diagnosis, from a patient treated with antithyroid drugs. These receptors all come from a woman aged 50 to 60 with Graves disease.

This clonotype was detected many times. V usage is TRBV28 and J usage is TRBJ2-7, with no clear D. Deletions cut 2 bases from V and 4 bases from J, with 6 bases between. The CDR3 loop spans 12 amino acids. Per germline, CDR1 MDHEN and CDR2 SYDVKM. CDR3 in amino acids: CASSLGEYEQYF. The CDR3 DNA is TGTGCCAGCAGTTTAGGGGAATACGAGCAGTACTTC.

As to this clonotype: A much more abundant neighbour one base away suggests this may be a read error. The conserved closing phenylalanine or tryptophan is absent in this CDR3, likely reflecting a read error. The chain carries TRBV24-1 and TRBJ1-2; 9 bases align to TRBD1. The CDR3 extends over 14 amino acids. Germline loops: CDR1 KGHDR, CDR2 SFDVKD. The ends lost 10 bases at V and 9 bases at J; junction bases unmatched: 14. The CDR3 coding sequence is TGTGCCACTAGCGGGGACAGGGAGGATAGTAGCTACACCCTC. Amino acid sequence: CATSGDREDSSYTL.

This clonotype has a count of ten or more. CDR3 in amino acids: CASSLQRVHAGELFF. DNA of the CDR3: TGTGCCAGCAGTTTACAGCGGGTGCACGCCGGGGAGCTGTTTTTT. The chain carries TRBV6-2 or TRBV6-3 and TRBJ2-2; D may be TRBD2 (6 bases). The germline V gene has CDR1 MNHEY and CDR2 SVGEGT. The CDR3 is 15 residues long. V shed 4 bases and J shed 6 bases, with 15 bases lying between them.

This chain links TRBV12-3 or TRBV12-4 with TRBJ2-4; D unclear. Trimming took off 2 bases at V and 8 bases at J, with 10 bases between the two ends. This CDR3 has 13 amino acids. In DNA form, the CDR3 reads TGTGCCAGCAGTTTAATGTTTATGGACATTCAGTACTTC. Translating gives CASSLMFMDIQYF.

This clonotype was counted many times. The genes are TRBV28 and TRBJ1-2, with 7 bases matching TRBD1. CDR3 length: 15 residues. From germline, CDR1 is MDHEN and CDR2 SYDVKM. The J segment lost 5 bases and the V segment lost 7 bases, leaving 13 bases of the junction unmatched. CDR3 residues: CASNAQGGVVYGYTF. The CDR3 region has the DNA TGTGCCAGCAACGCCCAGGGGGGCGTCGTATATGGCTACACCTTC.

The chain carries TRBV6-1 and TRBJ2-7; D is ambiguous. This CDR3 comprises 14 residues. Germline CDR1 and CDR2: MNHNS and SASEGT. The V and J ends lost 6 bases and 3 bases respectively, with 15 bases between them. The CDR3 nucleotides read TGTGCCAGCAGGTCAGGCCGGGTCAACTACGAGCAGTACTTC. It encodes CASRSGRVNYEQYF.

This clonotype came up many times. This chain connects TRBV5-1 to TRBJ1-1, with D uncertain. The CDR3 runs to 15 residues. Germline CDR1 SGHRS, CDR2 YFSETQ. V was shortened by 4 bases and J by 2 bases, with 15 bases between the two germline ends. CDR3 DNA sequence: TGCGCCAGCAGCCGGGAGGCAGAAGCTAACACTGAAGCTTTCTTT. This codes for CASSREAEANTEAFF.

Ten or more counts support this clonotype. This chain links TRBV6-1 with TRBJ2-1, with 11 nucleotides matching TRBD1. Germline V gene sequence: CDR1 MNHNS, CDR2 SASEGT. V shed 6 bases and J 3 bases; nucleotides not matched to a gene: 16. The CDR3 consists of 19 residues. The DNA of the CDR3 is TGTGCCAGCAGAACCAGGGGACAGGGGGGTGTCAGAGGCTACAATGAGCAGTTCTTC. It translates to CASRTRGQGGVRGYNEQFF.

This clonotype was counted ten times or more. This chain uses TRBV5-1 with TRBJ2-1, with TRBD2 matching 16 bases. The V and J ends lost 0 bases and 7 bases, in that order; junction bases with no gene match: 7. The V gene's germline CDR1 is SGHRS and CDR2 YFSETQ. The length of the CDR3 is 18 residues. The CDR3 protein is CASSLAAGLAGGENEQFF. CDR3 DNA: TGCGCCAGCAGCTTGGCCGCGGGACTAGCGGGAGGGGAGAATGAGCAGTTCTTC.

The table lists this clonotype with many counts. The gene calls are TRBV27 and TRBJ1-1; tentatively, D is TRBD1 (6 bases). Germline V gene lookup returns CDR1 MNHEY and CDR2 SMNVEV (reference sequence). The CDR3 has 17 residues. V was shortened by 4 bases and J by 3 bases, with 21 bases between the two germline ends. This chain's CDR3 is CASSSWKGGRGDTEAFF. CDR3 coding DNA: TGTGCCAGCAGTTCGTGGAAGGGGGGGAGGGGGGACACTGAAGCTTTCTTT.

At least ten counts were recorded for this clonotype. The chain employs TRBV28 and TRBJ2-4; a weak D match, TRBD2 (7 bases). Looked up from germline, CDR1 is MDHEN and CDR2 is SYDVKM. V was clipped by 6 bases and J by 8 bases, with 17 bases between them. The CDR3 contains 14 residues. The CDR3 region has the DNA TGTGCCAGCAGAGAGGGGGGGTTAGGAGACATTCAGTACTTC. It yields the protein CASREGGLGDIQYF.

The sample holds many counts of this clonotype. This chain links TRBV7-9 with TRBJ2-6; no clear D gene. V dropped 2 bases and J dropped 3 bases, with 5 bases sitting between them. This CDR3 has 14 residues. Germline loops: CDR1 SEHNR, CDR2 FQNEAQ (reference sequence). CDR3 protein: CASSLPLGANVLTF. CDR3 nucleotides: TGTGCCAGCAGCTTACCCCTTGGGGCCAACGTCCTGACTTTC.

V gene TRBV20-1 combines with J gene TRBJ2-1, with TRBD2 identical over 8 bases. Looked up from germline, CDR1 is DFQATT and CDR2 is SNEGSKA (reference sequence). This CDR3 spans 15 amino acids. After removal of 5 bases from V and 5 bases from J, the junction contained 11 bases not matched to a gene. The CDR3 is CSASILAGLHNEQFF. CDR3 DNA sequence: TGCAGTGCTTCCATCCTAGCGGGCCTCCACAATGAGCAGTTCTTC.

At least ten counts were recorded for this clonotype. This chain links TRBV28 with TRBJ2-2; D gene ambiguous. Trimming left V 4 bases short and J 7 bases short, with 7 bases between. The germline V gene encodes CDR1 MDHEN and CDR2 SYDVKM. The CDR3 has 12 amino acids. The CDR3 DNA sequence: TGTGCCAGCAGTTCCGTCGTCGGGGAGCTGTTTTTT. Amino acids: CASSSVVGELFF.

This clonotype has a handful of counts. The gene calls are TRBV5-6 and TRBJ2-7; D not certain. Between the trimmed V and J ends, which lost 4 bases and 4 bases, there was a span of 18 bases. Germline CDR1 SGHDT, CDR2 YYEEEE. This CDR3 is built from 15 residues. The CDR3 reads CASSQTGGWRYEQYF. CDR3 DNA sequence: TGTGCCAGCAGCCAAACGGGTGGTTGGCGGTACGAGCAGTACTTC. The full variable domain, rest sourced from reference TRBV5-6 and TRBJ2-7, is DAGVTQSPTHLIKTRGQQVTLRCSPKSGHDTVSWYQQALGQGPQFIFQYYEEEERQRGNFPDRFSGHQFPNYSSELNVNALLLGDSALYLCASSQTGGWRYEQYFGPGTRLTVT.

The gene calls are TRBV4-1 and TRBJ2-1; TRBD2 matches at 10 bases. The V segment lost 4 bases and the J segment 10 bases; nucleotides outside the gene matches: 13. CDR3 size: 16 residues. The V gene's germline CDR1 is MGHRA and CDR2 YSYEKL. The CDR3 loop is CASSLSLAGASYEQFF. The CDR3 DNA follows: TGCGCCAGCAGCCTTTCCCTAGCGGGAGCCTCCTACGAGCAGTTCTTC.

This chain connects TRBV10-3 to TRBJ2-1; 9 nucleotides match TRBD2. Germline CDR1 and CDR2: ENHRY and SYGVKD. Germline trimming cut 7 bases from V and 5 bases from J; bases unmatched to any gene: 6. CDR3 length equals 14 residues. In DNA, the CDR3 is TGTGCCATCAATAGCGGGAGTCGCGACAATGAGCAGTTCTTC. Amino acids: CAINSGSRDNEQFF.

About this clonotype itself: At one boundary the junction diverges from the germline segment, which might be a read error. CDR3: CASSFGGDSCEQYF. CDR3 bases: TGTGCCAGCAGTTTCGGAGGAGATTCCTGCGAGCAGTACTTC. The gene calls are TRBV12-3 or TRBV12-4 and TRBJ2-7, with a tentative D call TRBD2 (5 bases). The CDR3 covers 14 residues.

This clonotype was seen a few times. This sequence joins TRBV11-2 and TRBJ2-2, with D perhaps TRBD1 (6 bases). V lost 4 bases and J 1 base, leaving 10 bases between the germline ends. The germline V gene has CDR1 SGHAT and CDR2 FQNNGV. This CDR3 is built from 15 residues. For the CDR3, the DNA is TGTGCCAGCAGCTATTGGACAGTGAACACCGGGGAGCTGTTTTTT. Protein sequence: CASSYWTVNTGELFF.

On this clonotype itself: A much more abundant neighbour one base away suggests this may be a read error. This chain uses TRBV2 with TRBJ2-5; D gene ambiguous. The CDR3 contains 13 residues. CDR1 SNHLY and CDR2 FYNNEI come from the germline V gene. The CDR3 DNA sequence: TGTGCCAGCAGGATCGTCCCCCAAGAGGCCCAGTACTTC. This codes for CASRIVPQEAQYF.

V gene TRBV7-9 combines with J gene TRBJ2-1, with D tentatively TRBD2 (6 bases). Germline values: CDR1 SEHNR, CDR2 FQNEAQ (reference sequence). Trimming removed 4 bases at V and 7 bases at J, with 8 bases between. This CDR3 contains 12 residues. CDR3 residues: CASSSGENEQFF. The CDR3, as DNA: TGTGCCAGCAGCTCGGGGGAGAATGAGCAGTTCTTC.

This clonotype was counted at least ten times. This chain connects TRBV28 to TRBJ1-3; 8 nucleotides line up with TRBD1. V trimming: 8 bases; J trimming: 0 bases; junction bases outside the gene matches: 3. The CDR3 runs 14 residues. CDR1 and CDR2 from the germline V gene are MDHEN and SYDVKM. CDR3 in amino acids: CASGTGPSGNTIYF. CDR3 sequence (DNA): TGTGCCAGCGGGACAGGCCCCTCTGGAAACACCATATATTTT.

This clonotype was detected ten times or more. V is TRBV18 and J is TRBJ2-5; maybe TRBD1 (6 bases). There are 13 residues in the CDR3. Germline lookup yields CDR1 KGHSH and CDR2 LQKENI. V was shortened by 4 bases and J by 7 bases, with 13 bases between the two germline ends. DNA of the CDR3: TGTGCCAGCTCACGAAGGGGGTGCCGGACCCAGTACTTC. This codes for CASSRRGCRTQYF.

The chain is built from TRBV9 and TRBJ2-2; TRBD2 matches at 8 bases. V dropped 3 bases and J dropped 7; count of bases not matched to a gene: 20. The germline V gene has CDR1 SGDLS and CDR2 YYNGEE. The CDR3 length is 19 residues. The CDR3 region has the DNA TGTGCCAGCAGCGACTCTAGCGGGTTACTCCCGGTGTGGAGCGGGGAGCTGTTTTTT. Translated: CASSDSSGLLPVWSGELFF. The variable domain in full, completed from reference TRBV9 and TRBJ2-2, reads DSGVTQTPKHLITATGQRVTLRCSPRSGDLSVYWYQQSLDQGLQFLIQYYNGEERAKGNILERFSAQQFPDLHSELNLSSLELGDSALYFCASSDSSGLLPVWSGELFFGEGSRLTVL.

This clonotype was observed many times. A read error may produce the germline difference seen at one junction end. The rearrangement links TRBV5-1 to TRBJ2-2; TRBD1 might be the D (6 bases). This CDR3 comprises 14 residues. Germline CDR1 is SGHRS and CDR2 is YFSETQ. CDR3 region: CASSPWTDTGELFF. The CDR3 nucleotides are TGTGCCAGCAGCCCGTGGACAGACACCGGGGAGCTGTTTTTT.

This clonotype was detected a few times. The rearrangement uses TRBV30 and TRBJ2-7; TRBD1 aligns across 10 bases. The CDR3 is 14 residues long. Looked up from germline, CDR1 is GTSNPN and CDR2 is SVGIG (reference sequence). Unmatched junction bases numbered 4, after V lost 0 bases and J lost 5 bases. CDR3 loop: CAWSVGTGAHEQYF. In DNA, the CDR3 is TGTGCCTGGAGTGTTGGGACAGGGGCCCACGAGCAGTACTTC. The full variable domain, in which reference TRBV30 and TRBJ2-7 provide the parts outside the CDR3, is SQTIHQWPATLVQPVGSPLSLECTVEGTSNPNLYWYRQAAGRGLQLLFYSVGIGQISSEVPQNLSASRPQDRQFILSSKKLLLSDSGFYLCAWSVGTGAHEQYFGPGTRLTVT.

This clonotype was seen at least ten times. This chain joins TRBV5-5 and TRBJ2-1, with TRBD1 matching over 10 bases. The V segment lost 2 bases and the J segment 7 bases; nucleotides outside the gene matches: 9. The germline gives CDR1 SGHKS, CDR2 YYEKEE (reference sequence). This CDR3 has 16 amino acids. CDR3 coding DNA: TGTGCCAGCAGCTTTCCGGGACAGGGGTTACTAAATGAGCAGTTCTTC. This codes for CASSFPGQGLLNEQFF.